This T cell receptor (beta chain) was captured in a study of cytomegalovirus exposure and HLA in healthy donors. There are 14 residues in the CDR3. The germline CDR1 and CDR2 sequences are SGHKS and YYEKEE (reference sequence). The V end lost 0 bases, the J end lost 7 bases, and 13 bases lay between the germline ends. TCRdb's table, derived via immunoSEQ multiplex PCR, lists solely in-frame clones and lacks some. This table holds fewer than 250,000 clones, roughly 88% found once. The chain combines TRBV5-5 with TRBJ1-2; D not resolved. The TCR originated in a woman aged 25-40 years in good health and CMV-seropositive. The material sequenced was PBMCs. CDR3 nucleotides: TGTGCCAGCAGCTTGGCGGCAGGCATGGGTGGCTACACCTTC. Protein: CASSLAAGMGGYTF. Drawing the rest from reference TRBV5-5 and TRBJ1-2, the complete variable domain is DAGVTQSPTHLIKTRGQQVTLRCSPISGHKSVSWYQQVLGQGPQFIFQYYEKEERGRGNFPDRFSARQFPNYSSELNVNALLLGDSALYLCASSLAAGMGGYTFGSGTRLTVV.